The present entry profiles one T cell receptor (beta chain) with its context. Its antigen is undetermined. The record originates from a study of Ad26.COV2.S vaccination and SARS-CoV-2 variants. CDR3 length: 15 residues. Germline V gene data show CDR1 as SGHAT and CDR2 as FQNNGV. V shed 4 bases and J shed 0 bases, with 9 bases lying between them. Noted treatment: roughly 18 received Ad26.COV2.S at low or high dose, single or two shots; roughly five received placebo; per-sample allocation not given. The samples were gathered on day 63 after the first injection of vaccine or placebo. Adults aged 18-55 years in Boston included the donor. General study findings and limits: Spike-specific CD8+ and CD4+ T cell responses reportedly showed substantial breadth after vaccination.

Generated by immunoSEQ multiplex PCR, the TCRdb table keeps only in-frame clones and is missing some. This sample has over 300,000 clones, with roughly four fifths found just once. The chain uses TRBV11-2 and TRBJ1-4; unclear D gene. The clonotype was recovered from a person between 18 and 65 years old who received the Ad26.COV2.S COVID-19 vaccine or a placebo. The sample in question was peripheral blood, obtained in a trial of Ad26.COV2.S vaccine versus placebo. CDR3 loop: CASSSRWATNEKLFF. Written as DNA, the CDR3 is TGTGCCAGCAGCTCACGTTGGGCAACTAATGAAAAACTGTTTTTT.